The T cell receptor beta chain under discussion was sequenced for a study of OX40 agonist ivuxolimab in advanced cancers. This CDR3 comprises 16 residues. The V and J ends lost 1 base and 7 bases respectively, with 20 bases between them. In germline, CDR1 is SGHTA, CDR2 FQGNSA. Libraries were prepared by immunoSEQ multiplex PCR; TCRdb keeps only in-frame clonotypes and omits some of them. The data contain roughly 81,000 clones, approximately 83% of them singletons. This clone was observed a handful of times. This material consisted of CD4+ or CD8+ T cells sorted from blood, taken in a trial of the OX40 agonist ivuxolimab. The chain employs TRBV7-2 and TRBJ2-7; D assignment may be TRBD1 or TRBD2 (5 bases each). The TCR was taken from an adult with an advanced solid tumor such as melanoma, head and neck, liver or kidney cancer. The CDR3 nucleotides read TGTGCCAGCAGCTTAGTCCGGGACCCTCCAGATCGGGAGCAGTACTTC. It is translated as CASSLVRDPPDREQYF.